Described below is a single T cell receptor (beta chain) sequence and its context. This specimen comes from a study of blood T cell repertoires in COVID-19. TCRdb's copy holds only in-frame clones and misses some; the assay was immunoSEQ multiplex PCR. The data hold roughly 180,000 clones, with roughly 83% observed a single time. Germline V gene sequence: CDR1 LGHDT, CDR2 YNNKEL (reference sequence). The V and J ends lost 0 bases and 4 bases, in that order; junction bases with no gene match: 5. CDR3 length: 17 residues. This receptor was taken from an older woman who had recovered from COVID-19. Sequencing used PBMCs or T cells enriched from blood (not recorded which). The chain has TRBV3-1 (or the pseudogene TRBV3-2) and TRBJ1-6, with TRBD1 matching over 8 bases. The CDR3: CASSQDIGQGYNSPLHF. DNA for the CDR3: TGTGCCAGCAGCCAAGATATCGGACAGGGATATAATTCACCCCTCCACTTT.